The source of this T cell receptor (beta chain) is a study of blood T cell repertoires in COVID-19 (dated by TCRdb to about 2020). In the study overall: The collaborator samples originated in the United States, Italy and Spain and spanned the acute and convalescent phases of COVID-19. The material from the prospective study consisted of cDNA or gDNA derived from T cells, B-cell-depleted T cells, or PBMCs. Deeply sampled blood TCRbeta repertoires from subjects exposed to, actively infected with, or recovered from COVID-19 were included in the dataset. The repertoires were released in a freely available public database intended as a resource for research on the immune response to SARS-CoV-2. Samples were obtained from the ongoing ImmuneRACE study (first 160 participants) and from approximately 1,200 subjects provided by 6 global collaborators. Sample metadata almost always included a de-identified subject ID, COVID-19 status, age in years and sex. Where available, HLA class I and class II types were taken from metadata supplied by the sample provider and were not determined by assay-based typing. The investigation overall reported the following: Clinical and demographic metadata were provided uncurated, with the amount varying by source and participant.

With regard to this clone: No antigen is known for it. No much larger clone exists at a distance of one base, and base qualities are not known.

Collaborating institutions collected whole blood in K2EDTA tubes following their own protocols. Collaborator samples were shipped for TCRbeta analysis as frozen whole blood, isolated PBMCs, or DNA extracted from either sample type. The immunoSEQ Assay, a bias-controlled multiplex PCR, was used to amplify TCRbeta CDR3 regions from genomic DNA. In the authors' own workflow: Nucleated cell counts per sample were estimated from amplification of reference gene primers within the assay. Sequence reads were collapsed and filtered to measure the absolute abundance of every unique TCRbeta CDR3 rearrangement. For each sample, productive Simpson clonality was calculated as the square root of Simpson's diversity index over productive rearrangements. Held by TCRdb, this immuneACCESS table contains in-frame sequences only and omits some clones. Under half of the omission traces to an unresolved V gene where checked; the cause of the rest is unknown. Clone size and V and J calls were adopted from that table, with D and trimming inferred from the DNA. This sample has about 140,000 clones in its table, and approximately 89% of those were observed once. Around a quarter of the sample goes to the ten largest clones.

From the germline V gene, CDR1 is ENHRY and CDR2 is SYGVKD. Trimming takes 1 base from V and 0 bases from J, and the germline ends sit 9 bases apart. Spanning cysteine to phenylalanine, the CDR3 consists of 15 amino acids. Just CDR3 DNA is preserved here, 45 bases in frame from base 1. The rearranged chain carries TRBV10-3 and TRBJ1-1; TRBD1 could be the D gene, as 6 bases match. The clonotype originates from a human donor in a cohort sampled during active COVID-19. The specimen sequenced was peripheral blood. The CDR3 region reads CAISEYGGLNTEAFF. The sequence in DNA is TGTGCCATCAGTGAGTACGGGGGGCTGAACACTGAAGCTTTCTTT.